Presented here are 27 T cell receptor beta chains from one specimen sequenced in a study of blood T cell repertoires in COVID-19. The table came from immunoSEQ multiplex PCR; TCRdb's copy has only in-frame clones and leaves some out. The table records roughly 110,000 clones, roughly 84% of them present only once. Sequencing was carried out using peripheral blood. Receptors originate from a human donor in a cohort sampled during active COVID-19.

CDR3 nucleotide sequence: TGTGCCAGCAGCTTGTCAGGGGGGGAGACCCAGTACTTC. As protein: CASSLSGGETQYF. V and J are TRBV7-3 and TRBJ2-5; possibly TRBD1 for D (7 bases). CDR1 and CDR2 (germline): SGHTA, FQGTGA. V was pared by 3 bases and J by 5 bases, with 10 bases between. CDR3 length: 13 amino acids.

This clone was counted once. V usage is TRBV12-5 and J usage is TRBJ1-4, with a possible D match to TRBD1 (5 bases). This CDR3 has 13 residues. The germline V gene encodes CDR1 LGHNT and CDR2 FRNRAP. The V gene lost 9 bases and the J gene lost 8 bases, with 16 bases spanning the gap. The CDR3 reads CASRVGAGEKLFF. CDR3 sequence (DNA): TGTGCTAGCCGGGTAGGGGCTGGGGAAAAACTGTTTTTT.

The chain has TRBV7-3 and TRBJ2-2; 10 positions match TRBD2. CDR1 and CDR2 (germline): SGHTA, FQGTGA. The CDR3 runs 16 residues. Trimming cost V 2 bases and J 6 bases; bases outside gene matches: 6. This CDR3 is CASSLYPSGSAGELFF. DNA of the CDR3: TGTGCCAGCAGCTTATATCCTAGCGGGAGCGCCGGGGAGCTGTTTTTT.

The genes are TRBV18 and TRBJ2-7, with 7 nucleotides matching TRBD1. Looked up from germline, CDR1 is KGHSH and CDR2 is LQKENI. This CDR3 has 12 amino acids. Trimming at V came to 2 bases and at J to 5 bases, leaving 0 bases not matched to a gene. The CDR3 coding sequence is TGTGCCAGCTCACCAGGGACAGACGAGCAGTACGTC. Translation gives CASSPGTDEQYV.

J is TRBJ2-1 and V is TRBV27; D might be TRBD2 (5 bases). V gave up 6 bases and J gave up 1 base, with 16 bases separating them. The CDR3 consists of 16 residues. The germline CDR1 and CDR2 sequences are MNHEY and SMNVEV (reference sequence). CDR3 protein: CASRPSRVMSYNEQFF. CDR3 in DNA: TGTGCCAGCAGACCTTCGAGGGTAATGTCCTACAATGAGCAGTTCTTC.

The rearrangement links TRBV30 to TRBJ2-3, with TRBD2 matching over 12 bases. Germline lookup yields CDR1 GTSNPN and CDR2 SVGIG (reference sequence). V dropped 2 bases and J dropped 6; count of bases not matched to a gene: 9. The CDR3 is made up of 16 amino acids. The CDR3: CAWSKRTSGITDTQYF. DNA of the CDR3: TGTGCCTGGAGTAAGAGGACTAGCGGGATTACGGATACGCAGTATTTT.

The rearrangement links TRBV6-5 to TRBJ2-4; tentative D call: TRBD2 (6 bases). This CDR3 spans 14 amino acids. From germline, CDR1 is MNHEY and CDR2 SVGAGI. V was clipped by 6 bases and J by 6 bases, with 15 bases between them. CDR3 DNA sequence: TGTGCCAGCAGCCCCCAGTCGCGGGGAAACATTCAGTACTTC. Encoded protein: CASSPQSRGNIQYF.

The CDR3 loop is CASSSLGLAGYEQYF. CDR3 sequence (DNA): TGTGCCAGCAGTTCCTTAGGACTAGCGGGTTACGAGCAGTACTTC. V and J are TRBV28 and TRBJ2-7; 11 bases agree with TRBD2. J gave up 4 bases and V 4 bases, and 6 bases lay outside the gene matches. Germline lookup yields CDR1 MDHEN and CDR2 SYDVKM. CDR3 length: 15 residues.

The chain combines TRBV30 with TRBJ2-5; TRBD2 aligns across 7 bases. The CDR3 extends over 14 amino acids. The germline gives CDR1 GTSNPN, CDR2 SVGIG (reference sequence). After removal of 1 base from V and 5 bases from J, the junction contained 7 bases not matched to a gene. CDR3 in DNA: TGTGCCTGGAGTGCGCTAGCCGGGGGGGAGACCCAGTACTTC. Translated, it gives CAWSALAGGETQYF.

This rearrangement joins TRBV7-9 to TRBJ1-2; possibly TRBD1 for D (6 bases). This CDR3 is built from 15 residues. Trimming took off 5 bases at V and 7 bases at J, with 20 bases between the two ends. Germline V gives CDR1 SEHNR, CDR2 FQNEAQ (reference sequence). DNA for the CDR3: TGTGCCAGCAGCGGTCCGGGACACCAGACGGCTGGCTACACCTTC. It is translated as CASSGPGHQTAGYTF.

This chain joins TRBV19 and TRBJ2-1; TRBD2 matches 14 bases. Germline lookup yields CDR1 LNHDA and CDR2 SQIVND (reference sequence). Trimming took 3 bases from V and 9 from J; bases not matched to a gene: 7. The CDR3 has 16 amino acids. CDR3 sequence: CASSIGTSGRSGEQFF. The CDR3 DNA is TGTGCCAGTAGTATTGGGACTAGCGGGAGAAGCGGTGAGCAGTTCTTC.

The genes are TRBV4-2 and TRBJ2-1; 10 bases align to TRBD2. The CDR3 is 15 amino acids. CDR1 is LGHNA and CDR2 is YNFKEQ in the germline V gene. With 1 base clipped from V and 8 bases from J, the junction kept 5 bases outside the gene matches. Here the CDR3 DNA reads TGTGCCAGCAGCCAAGGGCTAGCGGGAGTCTATGAGCAGTTCTTC. Amino acid sequence: CASSQGLAGVYEQFF.

The chain's CDR3 is CASSYGTGGMNTEAFF. As DNA, the CDR3 is TGTGCCAGCAGTTACGGGACAGGGGGCATGAACACTGAAGCTTTCTTT. V is TRBV6-5 and J is TRBJ1-1, with TRBD1 matching 12 bases. V lost 2 bases and J lost 0; bases outside the gene matches: 1. Germline-derived CDR1 and CDR2 are MNHEY and SVGAGI. The CDR3 sequence is 16 residues long.

The chain combines TRBV19 with TRBJ1-5; a possible D gene is TRBD1 (6 bases). Per the germline V gene, CDR1 is LNHDA and CDR2 is SQIVND (reference sequence). The CDR3 is made up of 15 amino acids. V lost 4 bases and J lost 2, with 12 bases in between. This chain's CDR3 is CASSTGTSGNQPQHF. As DNA, the CDR3 is TGTGCCAGTAGTACCGGGACATCTGGCAATCAGCCCCAGCATTTT.

The chain links TRBV28 to TRBJ2-4, with D perhaps TRBD1 (5 bases). V lost 2 bases to trimming and J lost 2 bases, with 13 bases between them. This CDR3 comprises 16 residues. The germline CDR1 and CDR2 sequences are MDHEN and SYDVKM. The DNA of the CDR3 is TGTGCCAGCAGTTTAATTCCAGGGCGCACCAAAAACATTCAGTACTTC. Encoded protein: CASSLIPGRTKNIQYF.

The chain is built from TRBV19 and TRBJ1-2, with 7 bases identical to TRBD1. Germline CDR1 LNHDA, CDR2 SQIVND (reference sequence). This CDR3 contains 14 residues. With 6 bases clipped from V and 0 bases from J, the junction kept 4 bases outside the gene matches. CDR3 residues: CASRRDRANYGYTF. Written as DNA, the CDR3 is TGTGCCAGTAGAAGGGACAGAGCTAACTATGGCTACACCTTC.

This chain joins TRBV11-2 and TRBJ2-3, with 8 nucleotides matching TRBD1. Germline-derived CDR1 and CDR2 are SGHAT and FQNNGV. The V gene end was trimmed by 8 bases and the J gene end by 4 bases; junction bases not matched to a gene: 8. CDR3 size: 14 residues. The CDR3 DNA reads as TGTGCCAGCGGCCTGGACAGGGTGGCAGATACGCAGTATTTT. Its protein is CASGLDRVADTQYF.

A single count supports this clone. V and J are TRBV28 and TRBJ1-1; D is unresolved. Trimming cost V 8 bases and J 1 base, with 8 bases left between them. CDR1 is MDHEN and CDR2 is SYDVKM in the germline V gene. This CDR3 has 12 amino acids. CDR3 coding DNA: TGTGCCAGCCGTGAACAGAACACTGAAGCTTTCTTT. It encodes CASREQNTEAFF.

V usage is TRBV28 and J usage is TRBJ1-5; D is perhaps TRBD1 (6 bases). The germline V gene has CDR1 MDHEN and CDR2 SYDVKM. Trimming took 4 bases from V and 2 from J, leaving 15 bases between them. CDR3 length equals 16 residues. The CDR3 region is CASSSPDRSRNQPQHF. The CDR3 DNA is TGTGCCAGCAGTTCCCCCGACAGGTCGCGCAATCAGCCCCAGCATTTT.

This clone was recorded many times. This chain joins TRBV27 and TRBJ1-1; D unclear. The germline V and J ends were trimmed by 2 bases and 0 bases, with 10 bases remaining between them. Germline CDR1 and CDR2: MNHEY and SMNVEV (reference sequence). This CDR3 contains 15 residues. CDR3 sequence reads: CASSLGVTMNTEAFF. The CDR3 DNA reads as TGTGCCAGCAGTTTAGGAGTCACCATGAACACTGAAGCTTTCTTT.

The rearrangement links TRBV9 to TRBJ2-7; the match to TRBD1 covers 8 bases. V was pared by 0 bases and J by 6 bases, with 11 bases of the junction left unmatched. CDR1 is SGDLS and CDR2 is YYNGEE in the germline V gene. The CDR3 is made up of 16 amino acids. This CDR3 reads CASSVDPGGMGGEQYF. In DNA, the CDR3 is TGTGCCAGCAGCGTAGACCCAGGGGGCATGGGCGGCGAGCAGTACTTC.

The DNA for the CDR3 is TGTGCCATCAGTGAGTCCGCGGGGGTGAACACCGGGGAGCTGTTTTTT. Protein product: CAISESAGVNTGELFF. This chain uses TRBV10-3 with TRBJ2-2; TRBD2 aligns across 7 bases. The V gene end was trimmed by 0 bases and the J gene end by 1 base; junction bases not matched to a gene: 2. There are 16 residues in the CDR3. Germline CDR1 ENHRY, CDR2 SYGVKD.

This chain connects TRBV7-2 to TRBJ2-1; tentative D call: TRBD1 (6 bases). The ends were cut back, 1 base at V and 0 bases at J, with 16 bases in the middle. The CDR3 spans 18 residues. Looked up from germline, CDR1 is SGHTA and CDR2 is FQGNSA. CDR3 region: CASSLGQGWTVSYNEQFF. CDR3 DNA sequence: TGTGCCAGCAGCTTAGGGCAGGGGTGGACAGTCTCCTACAATGAGCAGTTCTTC.

V gene TRBV19 combines with J gene TRBJ1-1; D is undetermined. The CDR3 consists of 13 residues. Trimming left V 3 bases short and J 4 bases short, with 9 bases between. CDR1 is LNHDA, CDR2 SQIVND, per germline (reference sequence). The CDR3 here is CASSMAGPTEAFF. The CDR3 DNA follows: TGTGCCAGTAGTATGGCAGGTCCCACTGAAGCTTTCTTT.

This chain links TRBV27 with TRBJ2-7; TRBD1 aligns across 8 bases. Germline trimming cut 6 bases from V and 5 bases from J; bases unmatched to any gene: 6. Germline loops: CDR1 MNHEY, CDR2 SMNVEV (reference sequence). CDR3 length equals 13 residues. The CDR3 DNA reads TGTGCCAGCAGATCCGACAGGGGTCACGAGCAGTACGTC. Residues: CASRSDRGHEQYV.

The chain is built from TRBV30 and TRBJ2-1, with 7 bases that match TRBD1. The CDR3 has 15 amino acids. The germline V gene encodes CDR1 GTSNPN and CDR2 SVGIG (reference sequence). Germline trimming cut 1 base from V and 4 bases from J; bases unmatched to any gene: 7. In nucleotides, the CDR3 is TGTGCCTGGAGTGGACAGGGCAGGGTGTACAATGAGCAGTTCTTC. Protein sequence: CAWSGQGRVYNEQFF.

The chain recombines TRBV28 with TRBJ2-7; TRBD2 aligns across 9 bases. Germline-derived CDR1 and CDR2 are MDHEN and SYDVKM. J gave up 7 bases and V 10 bases, and 8 bases lay outside the gene matches. The CDR3 is 12 residues long. Here the CDR3 reads CAIGFSGGEQYF. CDR3 sequence (DNA): TGTGCCATCGGGTTTAGCGGGGGTGAGCAGTACTTC.